Included here is one T cell receptor beta chain sequence, with context. Antigen unknown. 60 Vbeta and 13 Jbeta primers were used in PCR. Using immunoSEQ multiplex PCR, the repertoire was profiled, and TCRdb retains in-frame clones only, with some absent. The table lists some 130,000 clones, 65% to 80% of them singletons. This record belongs to a study of cytomegalovirus exposure and HLA in healthy donors. Whole-study results and caveats: There were 160 or so TCR beta chains listed as cytomegalovirus-associated. Earlier analysis looked at TCR beta V segments, and most were productive about 90% or about 30% of the time. It emerged from a later analysis that several of the most significant clusters appeared to be linked to common viral pathogens.

The CDR3 runs to 15 residues. V lost 5 bases and J lost 6; bases outside the gene matches: 11. The germline CDR1 and CDR2 sequences are SGHVS and FNYEAQ. This chain joins TRBV7-6 and TRBJ2-7; 9 nucleotides align to TRBD1. Sequenced input: PBMCs. This TCR derives from a human donor in good health. The CDR3 nucleotides are TGTGCCAGCAGCCCCGGGGGGACAGGGAGGTTCGAGCAGTACTTC. Amino acids: CASSPGGTGRFEQYF.